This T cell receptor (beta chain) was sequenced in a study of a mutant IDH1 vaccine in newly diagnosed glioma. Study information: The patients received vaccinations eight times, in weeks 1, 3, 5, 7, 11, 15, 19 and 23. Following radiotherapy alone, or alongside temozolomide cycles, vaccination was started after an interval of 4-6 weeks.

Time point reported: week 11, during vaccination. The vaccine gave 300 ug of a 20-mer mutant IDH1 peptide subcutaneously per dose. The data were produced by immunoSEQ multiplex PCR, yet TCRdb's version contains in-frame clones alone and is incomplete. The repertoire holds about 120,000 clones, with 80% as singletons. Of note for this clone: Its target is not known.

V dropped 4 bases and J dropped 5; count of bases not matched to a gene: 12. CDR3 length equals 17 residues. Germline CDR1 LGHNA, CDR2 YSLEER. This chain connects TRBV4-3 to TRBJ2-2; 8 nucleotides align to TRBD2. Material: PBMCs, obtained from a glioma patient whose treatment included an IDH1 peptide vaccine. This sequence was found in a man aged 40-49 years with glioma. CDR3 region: CASSRTASGGPTGELFF. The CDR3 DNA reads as TGCGCCAGCAGCCGAACGGCAAGCGGGGGTCCGACCGGGGAGCTGTTTTTT.